Below, 27 T cell receptor beta chains from the same sample are listed, as sequenced in a study of blood T cell repertoires in COVID-19 (dated by TCRdb to 2019 to 2021). Libraries came from the immunoSEQ multiplex PCR assay. Here the immuneACCESS table is served through TCRdb, limited to in-frame sequences with V and J called. Missing clones are a known gap in these copies; in checked studies unresolved V genes cover under half, and the rest lacks a known reason. The sample table lists about 39,000 clones, roughly 80% of them with a count of one. The ten largest clones capture approximately 9.1% of the sample. Input material: peripheral blood. These TCRs come from a man aged 60 to 69 in a cohort sampled during active COVID-19.

The rearrangement uses TRBV9 and TRBJ2-5; TRBD2 might be the D (5 bases). Germline CDR1 is SGDLS and CDR2 is YYNGEE. Trimming removed 2 bases from V and 2 bases from J, with 16 bases in between. The CDR3 has 16 amino acids. CDR3 sequence reads: CASSVAPSGKQETQYF. CDR3 in DNA: TGTGCCAGCAGCGTGGCCCCCTCGGGGAAACAAGAGACCCAGTACTTC.

The chain carries TRBV2 and TRBJ2-3; 9 bases map to TRBD2. Unmatched junction bases numbered 3, after V lost 11 bases and J lost 0 bases. Per germline, CDR1 SNHLY and CDR2 FYNNEI. The CDR3 has 13 amino acids. This chain's CDR3 is CAEGTSSTDTQYF. In nucleotides, the CDR3 is TGTGCCGAGGGGACTAGCAGCACAGATACGCAGTATTTT.

The chain carries TRBV11-2 and TRBJ2-1; 13 bases agree with TRBD2. V lost 1 base and J lost 10; bases outside the gene matches: 13. CDR1 is SGHAT, CDR2 FQNNGV, per germline. The CDR3 contains 18 residues. This CDR3 is CASSLGTSGGARPLEQFF. CDR3 bases: TGTGCCAGCAGCTTAGGAACTAGCGGGGGGGCCCGGCCTTTGGAGCAGTTCTTC. Using reference TRBV11-2 and TRBJ2-1 for the parts outside the CDR3, the full variable domain is EAGVAQSPRYKIIEKRQSVAFWCNPISGHATLYWYQQILGQGPKLLIQFQNNGVVDDSQLPKDRFSAERLKGVDSTLKIQPAKLEDSAVYLCASSLGTSGGARPLEQFFGPGTRLTVL.

V is TRBV4-3 and J is TRBJ1-1, with D possibly TRBD1 on 5 matching bases. The CDR3 totals 13 residues. In germline, CDR1 is LGHNA, CDR2 YSLEER. Trimming shortened V by 3 bases and J by 8 bases, and 13 bases separated the two germline ends. Written as DNA, the CDR3 is TGCGCCAGCAGCCAGGAAAGCACAGGAGAAGCTTTCTTT. Protein: CASSQESTGEAFF.

The chain is built from TRBV9 and TRBJ1-2, with a tentative D call TRBD1 (6 bases). From germline, CDR1 is SGDLS and CDR2 YYNGEE. V dropped 4 bases and J dropped 3 bases, with 22 bases sitting between them. The CDR3 consists of 17 residues. For the CDR3, the DNA is TGTGCCAGCAGCTTAATGCCCAGGGGCTTTGTGGACTATGGCTACACCTTC. Protein product: CASSLMPRGFVDYGYTF.

In DNA, the CDR3 is TGTGCCAGCAGACGGGACAGGGCTAATTCTGAAGCTTTCTTT. Amino acids: CASRRDRANSEAFF. This rearrangement joins TRBV7-9 to TRBJ1-1, with 9 bases aligning to TRBD1. This CDR3 has 14 amino acids. From germline, CDR1 is SEHNR and CDR2 FQNEAQ (reference sequence). V shed 6 bases and J 6 bases; nucleotides not matched to a gene: 8.

This chain connects TRBV28 to TRBJ1-2; 7 bases agree with TRBD1. In germline, CDR1 is MDHEN, CDR2 SYDVKM. This CDR3 has 15 amino acids. J was trimmed by 8 bases and V by 1 base; bases with no gene match: 10. In DNA, the CDR3 is TGTGCCAGCAGTTTATTAGTCACAGGGGAACGGGGCTACACCTTC. Protein: CASSLLVTGERGYTF.

The rearrangement uses TRBV10-3 and TRBJ2-3, with D perhaps TRBD2 (5 bases). CDR1 is ENHRY, CDR2 SYGVKD, per germline. The CDR3 is 12 residues long. CDR3 protein: CACAGDTDTQYF. In DNA form, the CDR3 reads TGTGCTTGCGCCGGGGACACAGATACGCAGTATTTT.

The chain is built from TRBV12-3 or TRBV12-4 and TRBJ1-3, with 8 bases that match TRBD1. The CDR3 runs to 12 residues. Trimming took 5 bases from V and 8 from J; bases not matched to a gene: 2. DNA of the CDR3: TGTGCCAGCAGTACAGGGGGGGACACCATATATTTT. It encodes CASSTGGDTIYF.

This sequence joins TRBV14 and TRBJ2-3; 8 nucleotides line up with TRBD2. From germline, CDR1 is SGHDN and CDR2 FVKESK. The ends lost 7 bases at V and 2 bases at J; junction bases unmatched: 8. The CDR3 consists of 15 residues. CDR3 protein: CASNTGREATDTQYF. The CDR3 DNA reads TGTGCCAGCAATACGGGGCGGGAGGCCACAGATACGCAGTATTTT. Combining the CDR3 with reference TRBV14 and TRBJ2-3 gives the whole variable domain EAGVTQFPSHSVIEKGQTVTLRCDPISGHDNLYWYRRVMGKEIKFLLHFVKESKQDESGMPNNRFLAERTGGTYSTLKVQPAELEDSGVYFCASNTGREATDTQYFGPGTRLTVL.

As DNA, the CDR3 is TGCGCCAGCAGTGGGGTGGGGGCGGGGGTCTTTAATGAGCAGTTCTTC. This sequence encodes CASSGVGAGVFNEQFF. This chain links TRBV10-2 with TRBJ2-1; D is perhaps TRBD2 (7 bases). The CDR3 has 16 amino acids. From germline, CDR1 is WSHSY and CDR2 SAAADI. V was cut by 4 bases and J by 7 bases, with 20 bases left in between.

The chain joins TRBV5-4 to TRBJ2-7; 7 nucleotides line up with TRBD1. V trimming: 3 bases; J trimming: 2 bases; junction bases outside the gene matches: 8. The CDR3 sequence is 15 residues long. Germline V gene sequence: CDR1 SGHNT, CDR2 YYREEE (reference sequence). The DNA of the CDR3 is TGTGCCAGCAGCTCCGAGCCGCAGGGGGCCTACGAGCAGTACTTC. The encoded protein is CASSSEPQGAYEQYF.

This clone has just a few counts. The V gene is TRBV6-1, the J gene TRBJ1-6; TRBD1 matches at 7 bases. Per germline, CDR1 MNHNS and CDR2 SASEGT. This CDR3 is 14 amino acids long. The J segment lost 14 bases and the V segment lost 3 bases, leaving 10 bases of the junction unmatched. The CDR3 DNA sequence: TGTGCCAGCAGTGACCGACAGGGCCCAGGAGCCCTCCACTTT. Encoded protein: CASSDRQGPGALHF.

The rearrangement uses TRBV6-1 and TRBJ1-1; the match to TRBD1 covers 8 bases. Germline CDR1 reads MNHNS; CDR2 reads SASEGT. This CDR3 has 13 residues. J lost 12 bases, V lost 2 bases, and 8 bases had no gene match. As DNA, the CDR3 is TGTGCCAGCAGTGAAAATCTTGGGACAGGAACTTTCTTT. This gives the protein CASSENLGTGTFF.

V gene TRBV6-5 combines with J gene TRBJ1-2; 8 nucleotides line up with TRBD1. The germline CDR1 and CDR2 sequences are MNHEY and SVGAGI. CDR3 length equals 16 residues. Trimming cost V 0 bases and J 11 bases; bases outside gene matches: 14. CDR3 sequence: CASSYSSTGGTILYTF. The CDR3, as DNA: TGTGCCAGCAGTTACTCCTCTACAGGGGGAACTATCCTATACACCTTC.

The rearrangement links TRBV28 to TRBJ1-2; D gene uncertain. The CDR3 has 13 amino acids. Trimming took 5 bases from V and 4 from J, leaving 11 bases between them. In germline, CDR1 is MDHEN, CDR2 SYDVKM. CDR3 sequence reads: CASSKAAVYGYTF. The CDR3 coding sequence is TGTGCCAGCAGTAAGGCGGCGGTCTATGGCTACACCTTC.

This clone was seen a few times. V and J are TRBV28 and TRBJ1-3; TRBD1 is a possible D gene (6 bases). Trimming left V 8 bases short and J 10 bases short, with 21 bases between. The CDR3 sequence is 14 residues long. Germline lookup yields CDR1 MDHEN and CDR2 SYDVKM. The CDR3 nucleotides read TGTGCCAGCGGGGGGGGCGGCCCATATATTACCATATATTTT. Its protein product is CASGGGGPYITIYF.

This chain connects TRBV6-2 or TRBV6-3 to TRBJ1-5; D unresolved. CDR1 is MNHEY and CDR2 is SVGEGT in the germline V gene. V was pared by 2 bases and J by 0 bases, with 8 bases between. CDR3 length: 15 amino acids. In DNA form, the CDR3 reads TGTGCCAGCAGTTACGGAGAGCTTAGCAATCAGCCCCAGCATTTT. Its translation is CASSYGELSNQPQHF.

This chain uses TRBV20-1 with TRBJ1-5; 12 nucleotides match TRBD1. Germline values: CDR1 DFQATT, CDR2 SNEGSKA (reference sequence). The CDR3 runs 14 residues. V was pared by 3 bases and J by 11 bases, with 8 bases of the junction left unmatched. The CDR3 here is CSASRGTGGEAQHF. In nucleotides, the CDR3 is TGCAGTGCTAGTCGGGGGACAGGGGGCGAGGCCCAGCATTTT.

V and J are TRBV7-9 and TRBJ1-4; a weak D match, TRBD1 (5 bases). The CDR3 totals 13 residues. The germline V and J ends were trimmed by 5 bases and 11 bases, with 15 bases remaining between them. Germline loops: CDR1 SEHNR, CDR2 FQNEAQ (reference sequence). This CDR3 reads CASSISGPGKLFF. The DNA of the CDR3 is TGTGCCAGCAGCATATCCGGCCCAGGGAAACTGTTTTTT.

J is TRBJ1-1 and V is TRBV19; 10 nucleotides line up with TRBD1. The CDR3 runs 18 residues. Trimming cost V 4 bases and J 5 bases; bases outside gene matches: 16. Germline assignment: CDR1 LNHDA and CDR2 SQIVND (reference sequence). CDR3 DNA: TGTGCCAGTAGTACCATACCGGGACAGGGGAGGGAAGTAACTGAAGCTTTCTTT. Translation gives CASSTIPGQGREVTEAFF.

This clone was seen only once. CDR3 nucleotide sequence: TGTGCCAGTAGTTCTGGGGGGGGCAACTCCTACGAGCAGTACTTC. It specifies CASSSGGGNSYEQYF. V gene TRBV19 combines with J gene TRBJ2-7; perhaps TRBD2 as D (7 bases). The CDR3 totals 15 residues. V gave up 5 bases and J gave up 0 bases, with 14 bases separating them. Looked up from germline, CDR1 is LNHDA and CDR2 is SQIVND (reference sequence).

This clone was observed a few times. This chain uses TRBV5-8 with TRBJ2-3, with 9 bases that match TRBD2. The J segment lost 0 bases and the V segment lost 6 bases, leaving 5 bases of the junction unmatched. The CDR3 contains 15 residues. CDR1 is SGHTS and CDR2 is YDEGEE in the germline V gene. Written as DNA, the CDR3 is TGTGCCAGCACCTCTCTAGCGGGGAGCACAGATACGCAGTATTTT. It is translated as CASTSLAGSTDTQYF.

The V call is TRBV2, the J call TRBJ1-1; possibly TRBD1 for D (5 bases). Trimming took off 6 bases at V and 7 bases at J, with 18 bases between the two ends. The CDR3 sequence is 14 residues long. Germline loops: CDR1 SNHLY, CDR2 FYNNEI. The CDR3: CASRPEGVFSEAFF. CDR3 DNA: TGTGCCAGCAGACCCGAAGGGGTTTTTAGTGAAGCTTTCTTT.

The chain carries TRBV7-2 and TRBJ2-7; 7 positions match TRBD1. The CDR3 is 14 amino acids. V shed 4 bases, J shed 3 bases, and the junction held 6 bases outside the gene matches. The germline V gene has CDR1 SGHTA and CDR2 FQGNSA. The CDR3 region is CASSSRGQIYEQYF. DNA for the CDR3: TGTGCCAGCAGCTCTCGGGGACAGATCTACGAGCAGTACTTC. The entire variable domain, with the rest obtained from reference TRBV7-2 and TRBJ2-7, is as follows: GAGVSQSPSNKVTEKGKDVELRCDPISGHTALYWYRQSLGQGLEFLIYFQGNSAPDKSGLPSDRFSAERTGGSVSTLTIQRTQQEDSAVYLCASSSRGQIYEQYFGPGTRLTVT.

This chain links TRBV18 with TRBJ1-2; D is ambiguous. Trimming took off 2 bases at V and 4 bases at J, with 14 bases between the two ends. Germline CDR1 reads KGHSH; CDR2 reads LQKENI. The CDR3 runs 15 residues. Here the CDR3 reads CASSPWPQASYGYTF. The CDR3 DNA sequence: TGTGCCAGCTCACCATGGCCGCAGGCTTCCTATGGCTACACCTTC.

The J gene is TRBJ2-1, the V gene TRBV27, with TRBD2 as a possible D gene (6 bases). CDR1 MNHEY and CDR2 SMNVEV come from the germline V gene (reference sequence). The V end was cut by 8 bases, the J end by 1 base, with 21 bases between. The CDR3 has 17 residues. The CDR3 is CASGPGWGVKSYNEQFF. DNA for the CDR3: TGTGCCAGCGGGCCAGGCTGGGGGGTTAAATCCTACAATGAGCAGTTCTTC.